Each of the 20 T cell receptor beta chains below was sequenced from the same sample in a study of blood T cell repertoires in COVID-19. This table comes from immunoSEQ multiplex PCR, and its TCRdb copy is limited to in-frame clones, with some not included. This table has about 190,000 clones, roughly 84% appearing once. Sequenced sample: PBMCs or T cells enriched from blood (not recorded which). The receptors were sampled from a woman under 40 who had been exposed to COVID-19.

The V call is TRBV30, the J call TRBJ1-1, with D possibly matching TRBD1 (5 bases). The V end was cut by 1 base, the J end by 0 bases, with 24 bases between. This CDR3 has 19 residues. The germline gives CDR1 GTSNPN, CDR2 SVGIG (reference sequence). The DNA of the CDR3 is TGTGCCTGGAGTGGGAGGGGACTTGTGGGGTTTACCCTGAACACTGAAGCTTTCTTT. It yields the protein CAWSGRGLVGFTLNTEAFF.

In DNA, the CDR3 is TGTGCCAGCAGTTTATCATTAGCGGCGTACAATGAGCAGTTCTTC. It yields the protein CASSLSLAAYNEQFF. The chain combines TRBV27 with TRBJ2-1; weak D call: TRBD2 (6 bases). Trimming shortened V by 0 bases and J by 4 bases, and 10 bases separated the two germline ends. CDR3 length: 15 amino acids. Per the germline V gene, CDR1 is MNHEY and CDR2 is SMNVEV (reference sequence).

There are a few counts of this clone. The CDR3 nucleotides read TGTGCCAGCAGCTTAGTTTCGGGTTGGGAGACCCAGTACTTC. Amino acid sequence: CASSLVSGWETQYF. This sequence joins TRBV7-9 and TRBJ2-5; unclear D gene. This CDR3 has 14 residues. Trimming shortened V by 1 base and J by 5 bases, and 11 bases separated the two germline ends. Germline V gene data show CDR1 as SEHNR and CDR2 as FQNEAQ (reference sequence).

The chain has TRBV10-2 and TRBJ2-2; D may be TRBD1 (5 bases). CDR1 is WSHSY and CDR2 is SAAADI in the germline V gene. V lost 6 bases, J lost 7 bases, and 9 bases lay in between. The CDR3 loop spans 12 amino acids. The CDR3 DNA follows: TGCGCCAGCAGGCCAGGGAACGGGGAGCTGTTTTTT. It specifies CASRPGNGELFF.

The J gene is TRBJ2-7, the V gene TRBV5-6, with TRBD2 matching 12 bases. CDR1 is SGHDT and CDR2 is YYEEEE in the germline V gene. The V gene end was trimmed by 7 bases and the J gene end by 5 bases; junction bases not matched to a gene: 13. CDR3 length equals 16 residues. In DNA, the CDR3 is TGTGCCAGCTCCTTGGGGGCTAGCGGGGGGGCACACGAGCAGTACTTC. Encoded protein: CASSLGASGGAHEQYF.

The V gene is TRBV2, the J gene TRBJ1-2; D possibly corresponds to TRBD1 (6 bases). This CDR3 has 14 residues. Trimming removed 4 bases from V and 2 bases from J, with 11 bases in between. Germline V gene sequence: CDR1 SNHLY, CDR2 FYNNEI. For the CDR3, the DNA is TGTGCCAGCAGTGGGGTGGGGGCAAACTATGGCTACACCTTC. Protein: CASSGVGANYGYTF.

The chain recombines TRBV19 with TRBJ1-2; D is undetermined. Germline CDR1 reads LNHDA; CDR2 reads SQIVND (reference sequence). CDR3 length equals 12 residues. V lost 6 bases, J lost 4 bases, and 9 bases lay in between. In DNA, the CDR3 is TGTGCCAGTAGCAAGGAGGTCTATGGCTACACCTTC. The encoded protein is CASSKEVYGYTF.

This chain links TRBV12-5 with TRBJ1-1; D uncertain. V shed 6 bases and J shed 4 bases, with 12 bases lying between them. Germline CDR1 LGHNT, CDR2 FRNRAP. The CDR3 runs 13 residues. This CDR3 reads CASGSGVRTEAFF. DNA of the CDR3: TGTGCTAGTGGCTCGGGTGTGCGCACTGAAGCTTTCTTT.

In DNA, the CDR3 is TGTGCCAGCAGCCGGGTGGGGGGGCCCCACGAGCAGTACTTC. Protein sequence: CASSRVGGPHEQYF. The chain has TRBV6-5 and TRBJ2-7, with D perhaps TRBD2 (7 bases). Germline values: CDR1 MNHEY, CDR2 SVGAGI. This CDR3 has 14 amino acids. Trimming removed 6 bases from V and 5 bases from J, with 17 bases in between.

This clone has more than one count but fewer than ten. This chain joins TRBV11-3 and TRBJ1-3, with D possibly being TRBD1 (6 bases). This CDR3 is built from 14 residues. The germline CDR1 and CDR2 sequences are SGHNT and YENEEA. Trimming removed 6 bases at V and 0 bases at J, with 9 bases between. This CDR3 is CASSRGGSGNTIYF. The DNA of the CDR3 is TGTGCCAGCAGTAGAGGGGGCTCTGGAAACACCATATATTTT.

A few counts support this clone. The sample contains more than one DNA sequence encoding this CDR3. The V call is TRBV9, the J call TRBJ2-1; D not certain. The V and J ends lost 0 bases and 0 bases respectively, with 7 bases between them. The CDR3 sequence is 15 residues long. The V gene's germline CDR1 is SGDLS and CDR2 YYNGEE. The CDR3 coding sequence is TGTGCCAGCAGCGTAGTCGGTAGCTCCTACAATGAGCAGTTCTTC. This gives the protein CASSVVGSSYNEQFF.

This clone was recorded once. The rearrangement uses TRBV18 and TRBJ1-3; D is undetermined. The CDR3 is 16 residues long. Germline CDR1 is KGHSH and CDR2 is LQKENI. Trimming removed 1 base from V and 0 bases from J, with 10 bases in between. In nucleotides, the CDR3 is TGTGCCAGCTCACCACTTGACGGAGACTCTGGAAACACCATATATTTT. Its protein is CASSPLDGDSGNTIYF.

V and J are TRBV3-1 (or the pseudogene TRBV3-2) and TRBJ2-2; D may be TRBD1 (6 bases). Trimming took off 1 base at V and 6 bases at J, with 18 bases between the two ends. In germline, CDR1 is LGHDT, CDR2 YNNKEL (reference sequence). This CDR3 has 17 residues. CDR3 DNA sequence: TGTGCCAGCAGCCAAGCAGGATACAGGGAGTTCGCCGGGGAGCTGTTTTTT. Its protein is CASSQAGYREFAGELFF.

This chain links TRBV7-2 with TRBJ2-7; TRBD2 matches at 8 bases. Unmatched junction bases numbered 2, after V lost 2 bases and J lost 2 bases. Per germline, CDR1 SGHTA and CDR2 FQGNSA. This CDR3 contains 14 residues. CDR3 coding DNA: TGTGCCAGCAGCTTACTAGCGGGCCCCTACGAGCAGTACTTC. This translates into CASSLLAGPYEQYF. The full variable domain, completed using reference TRBV7-2 and TRBJ2-7, is GAGVSQSPSNKVTEKGKDVELRCDPISGHTALYWYRQSLGQGLEFLIYFQGNSAPDKSGLPSDRFSAERTGGSVSTLTIQRTQQEDSAVYLCASSLLAGPYEQYFGPGTRLTVT.

The rearrangement joins TRBV5-6 to TRBJ2-3; 7 bases map to TRBD1. CDR1 is SGHDT and CDR2 is YYEEEE in the germline V gene. V shed 2 bases, J shed 6 bases, and the junction held 6 bases outside the gene matches. This CDR3 comprises 14 residues. CDR3 protein: CASSFRGGGDTQYF. The CDR3, as DNA: TGTGCCAGCAGCTTTCGAGGGGGCGGGGATACGCAGTATTTT.

The chain is built from TRBV19 and TRBJ2-7, with 7 bases matching TRBD1. Losses at the gene ends were 5 bases for V and 3 bases for J; bases not matched to a gene: 4. The CDR3 loop spans 13 amino acids. Germline V CDR1 and CDR2: LNHDA, SQIVND (reference sequence). In nucleotides, the CDR3 is TGTGCCAGTAGTCCGGGGACAGTCTACGAGCAGTACTTC. The encoded protein is CASSPGTVYEQYF.

The CDR3 loop is CASSSTRRNTEAFF. CDR3 sequence (DNA): TGTGCCAGCAGCAGCACCCGGAGGAACACTGAAGCTTTCTTT. The rearrangement joins TRBV5-5 to TRBJ1-1; D is unclear. The CDR3 is made up of 14 amino acids. The V end lost 4 bases, the J end lost 1 base, and 11 bases lay between the germline ends. CDR1 and CDR2 from the germline V gene are SGHKS and YYEKEE (reference sequence).

The J gene is TRBJ1-1, the V gene TRBV18, with a tentative D call TRBD1 (5 bases). Germline V gene sequence: CDR1 KGHSH, CDR2 LQKENI. This CDR3 has 13 amino acids. V lost 2 bases and J lost 3, with 7 bases in between. The CDR3 coding sequence is TGTGCCAGCTCACCATCCAGGGACACTGAAGCTTTCTTT. The encoded protein is CASSPSRDTEAFF. Based on the CDR3 plus reference TRBV18 and TRBJ1-1, the full variable domain is NAGVMQNPRHLVRRRGQEARLRCSPMKGHSHVYWYRQLPEEGLKFMVYLQKENIIDESGMPKERFSAEFPKEGPSILRIQQVVRGDSAAYFCASSPSRDTEAFFGQGTRLTVV.

The V gene is TRBV9, the J gene TRBJ1-2; 7 bases align to TRBD1. Germline V lookup: CDR1 SGDLS, CDR2 YYNGEE. The CDR3 consists of 15 residues. The ends lost 0 bases at V and 2 bases at J; junction bases unmatched: 4. CDR3 residues: CASSVATGSNYGYTF. In DNA, the CDR3 is TGTGCCAGCAGCGTAGCGACAGGGTCGAACTATGGCTACACCTTC.

This clone was seen once. The chain recombines TRBV2 with TRBJ2-4; a possible D gene is TRBD1 (6 bases). Germline V gives CDR1 SNHLY, CDR2 FYNNEI. Trimming pared 2 bases from V and 7 bases from J, leaving 18 bases between. This CDR3 is 16 amino acids long. CDR3 in DNA: TGTGCCAGCAGTGAATGGGTGAGGACAGAGCGTAACATTCAGTACTTC. It is translated as CASSEWVRTERNIQYF.